The next 4 T cell receptor beta chains were all read from a single sample in a study of blood T cell repertoires in COVID-19 (dated by TCRdb to 2019 to 2021). Libraries were made using the immunoSEQ multiplex PCR assay. Held by TCRdb, this immuneACCESS table contains in-frame sequences only and omits some clones. Under half of the omission traces to an unresolved V gene where checked; the cause of the rest is unknown. The sample contains 260,000 or so clones, just over 85% of them found a single time. About 14% of the sample is held by the ten biggest clonotypes. The sample comprised PBMCs or T cells enriched from blood (not recorded which). Every receptor here comes from a man aged 18 to 30 who had recovered from COVID-19.

The chain combines TRBV28 with TRBJ2-1; TRBD2 matches at 11 bases. J lost 8 bases, V lost 5 bases, and 14 bases had no gene match. Germline lookup yields CDR1 MDHEN and CDR2 SYDVKM. This CDR3 region has 17 residues. CDR3 DNA: TGTGCCAGCAGTCTAATGCTAGCGGGAGGCCGTGGGCATGAGCAGTTCTTC. As protein: CASSLMLAGGRGHEQFF.

This clone occurred a few times. V and J are TRBV28 and TRBJ1-1, with D perhaps TRBD1 (6 bases). Germline V CDR1 and CDR2: MDHEN, SYDVKM. The V gene lost 8 bases and the J gene lost 1 base, with 17 bases spanning the gap. CDR3 length: 15 residues. The CDR3 spells CASRNGGRGNTEAFF. The CDR3 DNA follows: TGTGCCAGCCGAAATGGGGGCAGGGGGAACACTGAAGCTTTCTTT.

The V call is TRBV5-6, the J call TRBJ2-7; 8 positions agree with TRBD2. Germline V gene data show CDR1 as SGHDT and CDR2 as YYEEEE. This CDR3 comprises 15 residues. With V trimmed by 2 bases and J by 4 bases, 8 bases remained unmatched. The CDR3: CASSFGVSGAYEQYF. CDR3 DNA sequence: TGTGCCAGCAGCTTTGGAGTTAGCGGGGCTTACGAGCAGTACTTC. Looking up the rest from reference TRBV5-6 and TRBJ2-7 gives the full variable domain: DAGVTQSPTHLIKTRGQQVTLRCSPKSGHDTVSWYQQALGQGPQFIFQYYEEEERQRGNFPDRFSGHQFPNYSSELNVNALLLGDSALYLCASSFGVSGAYEQYFGPGTRLTVT.

This clone showed up just once. Other DNA sequences from this sample encode an identical CDR3 as well. The J gene is TRBJ1-5, the V gene TRBV24-1; D perhaps matches TRBD1 (5 bases). V dropped 5 bases and J dropped 2 bases, with 6 bases sitting between them. The CDR3 extends over 13 amino acids. Looked up from germline, CDR1 is KGHDR and CDR2 is SFDVKD. DNA of the CDR3: TGTGCCACCAGTGCGGGGGGCAATCAGCCCCAGCATTTT. This encodes CATSAGGNQPQHF.